The clone carrying this T cell receptor (beta chain) has more than one count but fewer than ten. Its antigen remains unknown. These data are taken from a study of cytomegalovirus exposure and HLA in healthy donors. The germline V and J ends were trimmed by 3 bases and 5 bases, with 13 bases remaining between them. The CDR3 sequence is 14 residues long. Germline CDR1 SGDLS, CDR2 YYNGEE. The PCR employed 60 Vbeta primers together with 13 Jbeta primers. Clones were sequenced by immunoSEQ multiplex PCR, and TCRdb holds only the in-frame ones, with some missing. The data show under 200,000 clones, around 77% seen once. Study-wide results and limits: A later analysis reportedly identified an Asian-associated ancestry cluster as carrying fewer N-insertions than the approximately 620-donor mean. Later analysis showed TCR association rates varying by HLA locus, highest for DRB1 and lowest for HLA-C. The study put 150 to 200 TCR beta chains on its list as cytomegalovirus-associated. Reports indicate that TCR beta sequences accurately predicted the HLA-A and HLA-B alleles of most subjects.

This chain links TRBV9 with TRBJ2-3, with TRBD1 as a possible D gene (6 bases). Sequenced: PBMCs. This TCR came from a man aged 55-75 years in good health and CMV-seronegative. CDR3 bases: TGTGCCAGCAGCGGAAGACAGGACCGAGATACGCAGTATTTT. Protein sequence: CASSGRQDRDTQYF.